These 2 T cell receptor beta chains came from one sample sequenced in a study of cytomegalovirus exposure and HLA in healthy donors. Use of 60 Vbeta and 13 Jbeta primers characterized the PCR. Repertoires were generated with immunoSEQ multiplex PCR, while TCRdb's copy carries only in-frame clones and drops some. Of approximately 170,000 clones in the sample, around three quarters were seen once. Material for sequencing was PBMCs. The receptors come from a man aged 35-49 years in good health and CMV-seronegative.

The CDR3 loop is CASTPGPRRLAKNTGELFF. CDR3 bases: TGTGCCAGCACCCCGGGCCCCAGAAGGCTAGCGAAGAACACCGGGGAGCTGTTTTTT. The rearrangement links TRBV11-2 to TRBJ2-2; tentative D call: TRBD2 (6 bases). The V gene's germline CDR1 is SGHAT and CDR2 FQNNGV. V lost 7 bases and J lost 1, with 25 bases in between. CDR3 length: 19 amino acids.

This chain joins TRBV11-2 and TRBJ2-5, with a possible D match to TRBD2 (6 bases). V dropped 5 bases and J dropped 2 bases, with 15 bases sitting between them. Germline V gene lookup returns CDR1 SGHAT and CDR2 FQNNGV. The CDR3 has 15 amino acids. The CDR3 nucleotides are TGTGCCAGCAGCACGACCGGGACTCAACAAGAGACCCAGTACTTC. Protein product: CASSTTGTQQETQYF.